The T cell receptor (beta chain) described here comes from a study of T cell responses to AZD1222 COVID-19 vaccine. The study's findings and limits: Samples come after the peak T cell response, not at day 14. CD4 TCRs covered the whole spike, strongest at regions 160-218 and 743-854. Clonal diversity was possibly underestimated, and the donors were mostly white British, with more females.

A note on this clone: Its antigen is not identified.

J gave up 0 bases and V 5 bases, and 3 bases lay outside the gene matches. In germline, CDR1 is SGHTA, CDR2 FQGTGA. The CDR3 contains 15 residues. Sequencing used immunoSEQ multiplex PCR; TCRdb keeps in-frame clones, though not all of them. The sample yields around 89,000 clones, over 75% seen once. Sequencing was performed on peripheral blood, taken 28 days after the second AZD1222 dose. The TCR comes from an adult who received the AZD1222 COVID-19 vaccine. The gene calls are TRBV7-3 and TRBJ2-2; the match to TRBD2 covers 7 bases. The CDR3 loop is CASSLGLANTGELFF. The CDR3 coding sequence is TGTGCCAGCAGCCTCGGACTAGCGAACACCGGGGAGCTGTTTTTT.